This is a list of T cell receptor beta chains from one sample in a study of beta chain features in type 1 diabetes. Generated by immunoSEQ multiplex PCR, the TCRdb table keeps only in-frame clones and is missing some. In the table there are just over 600,000 clones, roughly a sixth of which are singletons. The sequenced sample was naive CD4+ T cells from blood. These receptors all come from a man aged 18 to 35 in good health. CDR3s include the opening cysteine and the closing phenylalanine or tryptophan. The order of the fields is D gene, V gene, clone size, CDR3 protein. D genes are given only for firm matches. Size values are once, few and many counts, or a class for expanded clones, and some rows have none.

d_gene: TRBD1; v_gene: TRBV7-9; abundance: .; CDR3aa: CASSSRTGIGTEAFF
d_gene: .; v_gene: TRBV14; abundance: .; CDR3aa: CASSSPTGKNSPLHF
d_gene: .; v_gene: TRBV7-9; abundance: few; CDR3aa: CASSFRGGQPQHF
d_gene: .; v_gene: TRBV7-2; abundance: few; CDR3aa: CASSRQGAKNIQYF
d_gene: TRBD1; v_gene: TRBV7-9; abundance: .; CDR3aa: CASSPGQGNTGELFF
d_gene: .; v_gene: TRBV6-5; abundance: few; CDR3aa: CASSYSYTGTNTEAFF
d_gene: TRBD1; v_gene: TRBV4-3; abundance: .; CDR3aa: CASSQDPGTGVEKLFF
d_gene: .; v_gene: TRBV7-2; abundance: few; CDR3aa: CASSLDMGAGGYTF
d_gene: TRBD1; v_gene: TRBV28; abundance: .; CDR3aa: CASGRGFNNQPQHF
d_gene: .; v_gene: TRBV7-8; abundance: few; CDR3aa: CASSSRKNSPLHF
d_gene: .; v_gene: TRBV4-3; abundance: .; CDR3aa: CASSQGTSSYNEQFF
d_gene: TRBD1; v_gene: TRBV28; abundance: .; CDR3aa: CASTLTPGQGAGGYTF
d_gene: TRBD2; v_gene: TRBV5-1; abundance: few; CDR3aa: CASSAGGVSREQYF
d_gene: TRBD1; v_gene: TRBV6-6; abundance: .; CDR3aa: CASSGKGQYNEQFF
d_gene: .; v_gene: TRBV5-1; abundance: .; CDR3aa: CASSLGKSSYEQYF